This is a list of T cell receptor beta chains from one sample in a study of blood T cell repertoires in COVID-19. Sequencing used immunoSEQ multiplex PCR; TCRdb keeps in-frame clones, though not all of them. The data hold tens of thousands of clones, with 70% to 90% observed a single time. Sequencing input: peripheral blood. The receptor source for this set is a woman aged 45-65 years with COVID-19, enrolled during active disease. CDR3s include the opening cysteine and the closing phenylalanine or tryptophan. D genes are given only for firm matches. Some rows mark clone size as missing; the rest say once, few, many or name a class of expanded clone.

-	13	TRBV6-5	TRBD1	TRBJ2-7	CASSTGGTHEQYF	TGTGCCAGCAGTACAGGGGGGACCCACGAGCAGTACTTC
-	12	TRBV6-6	-	TRBJ2-7	CASSLTQYEQYF	TGTGCCAGCAGTCTAACACAATACGAGCAGTACTTC
-	12	TRBV2	-	TRBJ2-7	CASRPDFYEQYF	TGTGCCAGCAGGCCGGACTTCTACGAGCAGTACTTC
-	16	TRBV4-1	-	TRBJ2-6	CASSQSTGTGANVLTF	TGCGCCAGCAGCCAAAGTACAGGAACCGGGGCCAACGTCCTGACTTTC
-	14	TRBV7-2	-	TRBJ2-3	CASGLSTSTDTQYF	TGTGCCAGCGGACTCAGTACTAGCACAGATACGCAGTATTTT
-	15	TRBV19	TRBD1	TRBJ2-5	CASSMRGRQGATQYF	TGTGCCAGTAGTATGAGGGGGCGACAGGGTGCGACCCAGTACTTC
-	16	TRBV14	TRBD1	TRBJ1-6	CASSHLGTANNSPLHF	TGTGCCAGCAGCCACCTTGGGACAGCCAATAATTCACCCCTCCACTTT
-	15	TRBV10-2	TRBD1	TRBJ2-7	CASRNSGTDTHEQYF	TGCGCCAGCAGAAATTCCGGGACAGACACCCACGAGCAGTACTTC
-	14	TRBV5-6	TRBD1	TRBJ1-5	CASSLAGGLIGQHF	TGTGCCAGCAGCTTGGCAGGGGGGCTTATTGGCCAGCATTTT
-	13	TRBV5-1	TRBD1	TRBJ1-3	CASSAGQGNTIYF	TGCGCCAGCAGCGCGGGACAGGGGAACACCATATATTTT
-	14	TRBV18	TRBD1	TRBJ1-1	CASSPRGQDTEAFF	TGTGCCAGCTCACCACGAGGACAGGACACTGAAGCTTTCTTT
once	18	TRBV27	TRBD1	TRBJ2-1	CASSSWTGRSGSYNEQFF	TGTGCCAGCAGTTCCTGGACAGGGCGTTCGGGCTCCTACAATGAGCAGTTCTTC
-	21	TRBV23-1	-	TRBJ2-4	CASTLSNGDSHGGRAKNIQYF	TGCGCCAGCACCCTATCCAATGGGGACAGTCACGGGGGTCGGGCCAAAAACATTCAGTACTTC
-	17	TRBV6-2/TRBV6-3	-	TRBJ2-4	CASSTIPGWAGENIQYF	TGTGCCAGCAGTACGATTCCCGGTTGGGCCGGGGAAAACATTCAGTACTTC
-	13	TRBV18	-	TRBJ2-7	CASSPSGGNEQYF	TGTGCCAGCTCACCATCAGGGGGGAACGAGCAGTACTTC
-	14	TRBV27	-	TRBJ2-7	CASSPVSGNYEQYF	TGTGCCAGCAGTCCGGTTAGCGGAAACTACGAGCAGTACTTC
-	12	TRBV29-1	-	TRBJ2-1	CSVRDSHNEQFF	TGCAGCGTGAGGGACTCTCACAATGAGCAGTTCTTC
-	14	TRBV30	-	TRBJ2-3	CAWRYPGVRDTQYF	TGTGCCTGGAGATATCCGGGAGTGCGGGATACGCAGTATTTT
-	15	TRBV3-1/TRBV3-2	TRBD1	TRBJ2-3	CASREQGWSTDTQYF	TGTGCCAGCAGAGAACAGGGGTGGAGCACAGATACGCAGTATTTT
-	15	TRBV6-6	-	TRBJ1-5	CASSSAGASNQPQHF	TGTGCCAGCAGTTCGGCTGGGGCGAGCAATCAGCCCCAGCATTTT
-	13	TRBV6-2/TRBV6-3	-	TRBJ2-1	CASSSNTGNEQFF	TGTGCCAGCAGTTCTAATACGGGGAATGAGCAGTTCTTC
-	17	TRBV28	TRBD2	TRBJ2-4	CASGSPSGSSTKNIQYF	TGTGCCAGCGGCTCACCTAGCGGGAGCTCGACCAAAAACATTCAGTACTTC
-	13	TRBV7-9	-	TRBJ2-7	CASSPSGNYEQYF	TGTGCCAGCAGCCCCTCCGGGAACTACGAGCAGTACTTC
-	15	TRBV9	TRBD1	TRBJ1-4	CASSAKTGAVEKLFF	TGTGCCAGCAGCGCGAAGACAGGGGCCGTTGAAAAACTGTTTTTT
-	13	TRBV4-1	TRBD1	TRBJ1-2	CASSQDRGLGYTF	TGCGCCAGCAGCCAAGACAGGGGGCTCGGCTACACCTTC
-	12	TRBV7-9	-	TRBJ2-1	CASSAGLVEQFF	TGTGCCAGCAGCGCTGGACTGGTTGAGCAGTTCTTC
-	16	TRBV4-1	TRBD1	TRBJ1-6	CASSQKGDRAKSPLHF	TGCGCCAGCAGCCAAAAGGGAGACAGGGCCAAATCACCCCTCCACTTT
-	10	TRBV20-1	-	TRBJ1-2	CSVDFYGYTF	TGCAGTGTCGACTTCTATGGCTACACCTTC
-	21	TRBV7-8	TRBD2	TRBJ2-2	CASSSWSASSGRHGHGGELFF	TGTGCCAGCAGCTCCTGGTCGGCGTCTAGCGGGAGACATGGTCATGGCGGGGAGCTGTTTTTT
-	14	TRBV5-1	TRBD2	TRBJ2-7	CASSTLAGGIEQYF	TGCGCCAGCAGCACGTTAGCGGGGGGAATCGAGCAGTACTTC
-	14	TRBV19	TRBD1	TRBJ1-5	CASSTTGGDQPQHF	TGTGCCAGTAGTACGACAGGGGGGGATCAGCCCCAGCATTTT
-	15	TRBV29-1	-	TRBJ2-3	CSVERGRAGQGPQYF	TGCAGCGTTGAGCGGGGGAGAGCAGGACAGGGCCCGCAGTATTTT
-	14	TRBV7-3	-	TRBJ2-2	CASSTTRLSGELFF	TGTGCCAGCAGCACAACGAGACTAAGCGGGGAGCTGTTTTTT
once	13	TRBV6-6	-	TRBJ1-5	CASSTGLNQPQHF	TGTGCCAGCAGTACAGGGCTCAATCAGCCCCAGCATTTT
few	14	TRBV7-3	-	TRBJ1-1	CASSFGGLHTEAFF	TGTGCCAGCAGCTTCGGGGGTCTTCACACTGAAGCTTTCTTT
-	15	TRBV6-1	TRBD1	TRBJ1-4	CASSDRDRGGEKLFF	TGTGCCAGCAGTGACCGGGACAGGGGAGGTGAAAAACTGTTTTTT
few	13	TRBV28	-	TRBJ1-5	CASTIERNQPQHF	TGTGCCAGCACCATAGAGCGAAATCAGCCCCAGCATTTT
-	13	TRBV18	-	TRBJ2-5	CASSPVAVETQYF	TGTGCCAGCTCACCTGTAGCAGTAGAGACCCAGTACTTC
-	17	TRBV7-3	TRBD2	TRBJ2-1	CASSSPPGLAGVNEQFF	TGTGCCAGCAGCTCGCCTCCGGGACTAGCGGGAGTAAATGAGCAGTTCTTC
-	13	TRBV2	-	TRBJ2-7	CASSEVAVYEQYF	TGTGCCAGCAGTGAAGTGGCAGTTTACGAGCAGTACTTC
-	15	TRBV5-4	TRBD2	TRBJ2-5	CASSFKLAGQETQYF	TGTGCCAGCAGCTTTAAACTAGCGGGCCAAGAGACCCAGTACTTC
-	13	TRBV11-2	-	TRBJ1-1	CASSQKQNTEAFF	TGTGCCAGCAGCCAAAAACAGAACACTGAAGCTTTCTTT
-	15	TRBV4-1	TRBD1	TRBJ1-1	CASSKTGGMKTEAFF	TGCGCCAGCAGCAAAACAGGGGGGATGAAGACTGAAGCTTTCTTT
-	14	TRBV6-1	-	TRBJ2-2	CASSEAGGTGELFF	TGTGCCAGCAGTGAAGCGGGAGGTACCGGGGAGCTGTTTTTT
-	12	TRBV11-3	-	TRBJ2-1	CASSRGSNEQFF	TGTGCCAGCAGCCGTGGGAGCAATGAGCAGTTCTTC
-	13	TRBV7-2	-	TRBJ1-2	CASSSAYLYGYTF	TGTGCCAGCAGCTCCGCCTACCTATATGGCTACACCTTC
-	12	TRBV6-5	TRBD1	TRBJ1-2	CACRTGWYGYTF	TGTGCCTGCCGGACAGGGTGGTATGGCTACACCTTC
once	13	TRBV2	TRBD1	TRBJ1-6	CASGGQGQPPLHF	TGTGCCAGTGGGGGACAGGGCCAACCACCCCTCCACTTT
few	12	TRBV6-6	-	TRBJ1-1	CASTRGSTEAFF	TGTGCCAGCACCCGGGGTAGCACTGAAGCTTTCTTT
once	17	TRBV4-1	TRBD2	TRBJ2-2	CASSQILAGVGTGELFF	TGCGCCAGCAGCCAGATCCTAGCGGGAGTCGGCACCGGGGAGCTGTTTTTT
-	18	TRBV4-1	TRBD2	TRBJ2-1	CASSQERSSGRAFDEQFF	TGCGCCAGCAGCCAAGAACGGTCGAGCGGGAGGGCCTTCGATGAGCAGTTCTTC
-	15	TRBV5-5	TRBD2	TRBJ2-1	CASSSGTSLFNEQFF	TGTGCCAGCAGCTCCGGGACTAGCCTTTTTAATGAGCAGTTCTTC